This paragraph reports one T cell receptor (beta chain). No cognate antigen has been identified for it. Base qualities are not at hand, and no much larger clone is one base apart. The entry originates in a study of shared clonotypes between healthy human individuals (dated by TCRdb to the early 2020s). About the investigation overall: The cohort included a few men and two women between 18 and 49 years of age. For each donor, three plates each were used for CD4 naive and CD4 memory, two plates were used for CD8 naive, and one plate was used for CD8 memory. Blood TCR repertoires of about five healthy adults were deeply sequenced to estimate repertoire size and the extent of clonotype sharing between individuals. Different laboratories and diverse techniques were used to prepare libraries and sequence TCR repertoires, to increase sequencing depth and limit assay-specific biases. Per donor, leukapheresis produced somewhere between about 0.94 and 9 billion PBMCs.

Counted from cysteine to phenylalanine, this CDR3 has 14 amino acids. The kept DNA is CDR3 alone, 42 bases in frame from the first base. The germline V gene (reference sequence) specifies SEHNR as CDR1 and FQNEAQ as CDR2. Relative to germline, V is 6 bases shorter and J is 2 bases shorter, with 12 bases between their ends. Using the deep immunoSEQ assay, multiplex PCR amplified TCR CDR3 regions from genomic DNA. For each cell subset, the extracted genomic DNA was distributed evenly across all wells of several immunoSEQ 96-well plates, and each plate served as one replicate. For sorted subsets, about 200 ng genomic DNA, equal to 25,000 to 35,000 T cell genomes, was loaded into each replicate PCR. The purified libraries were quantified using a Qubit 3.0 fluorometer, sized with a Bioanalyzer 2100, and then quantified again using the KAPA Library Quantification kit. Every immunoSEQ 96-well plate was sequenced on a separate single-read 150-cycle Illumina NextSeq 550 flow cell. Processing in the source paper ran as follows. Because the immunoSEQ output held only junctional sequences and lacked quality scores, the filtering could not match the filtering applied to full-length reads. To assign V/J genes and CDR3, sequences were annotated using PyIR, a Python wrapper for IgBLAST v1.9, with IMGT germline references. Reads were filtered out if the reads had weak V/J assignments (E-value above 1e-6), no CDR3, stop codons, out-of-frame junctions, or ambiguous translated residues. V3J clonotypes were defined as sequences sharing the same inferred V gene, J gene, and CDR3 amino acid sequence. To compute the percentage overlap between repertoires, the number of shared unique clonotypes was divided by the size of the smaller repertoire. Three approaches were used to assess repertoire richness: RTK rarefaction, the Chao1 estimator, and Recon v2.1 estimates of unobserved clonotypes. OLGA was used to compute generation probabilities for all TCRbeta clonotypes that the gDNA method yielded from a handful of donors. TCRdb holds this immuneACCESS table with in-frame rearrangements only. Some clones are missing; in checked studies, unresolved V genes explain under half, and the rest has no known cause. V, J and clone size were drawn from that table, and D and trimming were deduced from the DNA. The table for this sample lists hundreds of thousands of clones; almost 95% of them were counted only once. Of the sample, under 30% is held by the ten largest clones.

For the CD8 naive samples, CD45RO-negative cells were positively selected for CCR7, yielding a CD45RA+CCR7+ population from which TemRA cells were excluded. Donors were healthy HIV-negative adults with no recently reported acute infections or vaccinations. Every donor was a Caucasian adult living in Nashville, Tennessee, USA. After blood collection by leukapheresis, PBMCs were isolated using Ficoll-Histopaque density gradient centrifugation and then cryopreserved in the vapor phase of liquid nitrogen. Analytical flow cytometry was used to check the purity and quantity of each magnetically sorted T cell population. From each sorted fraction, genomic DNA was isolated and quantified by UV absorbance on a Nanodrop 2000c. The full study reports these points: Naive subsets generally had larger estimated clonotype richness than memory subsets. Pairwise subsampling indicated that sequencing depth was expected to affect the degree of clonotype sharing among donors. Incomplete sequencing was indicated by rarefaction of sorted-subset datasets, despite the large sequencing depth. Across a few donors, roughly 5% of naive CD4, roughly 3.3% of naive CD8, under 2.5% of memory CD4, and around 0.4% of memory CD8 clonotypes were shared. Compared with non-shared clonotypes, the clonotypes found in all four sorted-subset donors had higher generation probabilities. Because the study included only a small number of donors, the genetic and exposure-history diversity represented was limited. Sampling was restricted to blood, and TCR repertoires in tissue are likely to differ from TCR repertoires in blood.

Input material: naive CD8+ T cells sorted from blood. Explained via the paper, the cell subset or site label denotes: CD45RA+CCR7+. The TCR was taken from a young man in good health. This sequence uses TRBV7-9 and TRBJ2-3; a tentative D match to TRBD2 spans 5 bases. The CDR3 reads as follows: CASREASPTDTQYF. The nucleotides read TGTGCCAGCAGGGAGGCCAGCCCCACAGATACGCAGTATTTT. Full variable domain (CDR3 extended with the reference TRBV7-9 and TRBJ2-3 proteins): DTGVSQNPRHKITKRGQNVTFRCDPISEHNRLYWYRQTLGQGPEFLTYFQNEAQLEKSRLLSDRFSAERPKGSFSTLEIQRTEQGDSAMYLCASREASPTDTQYFGPGTRLTVL.